The clone carrying this TCR beta chain has more than one count but fewer than ten. The sample holds other DNA sequences that translate to the same CDR3. The sample belongs to a study of blood T cell repertoires in COVID-19. Some clones are missing from TCRdb's copy, which holds only in-frame ones; the method was immunoSEQ multiplex PCR. This sample has 310,000 or so clones, with around nine tenths found just once. The TCR was taken from a woman aged 30 to 39 who had recovered from COVID-19. Sequences were obtained from PBMCs or T cells enriched from blood (not recorded which).

The CDR3: CASSWGQGGQPQHF. Written as DNA, the CDR3 is TGTGCCAGCAGCTGGGGACAGGGCGGGCAGCCCCAGCATTTT. This chain uses TRBV5-5 with TRBJ1-5; 9 positions agree with TRBD1. Germline V gene data show CDR1 as SGHKS and CDR2 as YYEKEE (reference sequence). The CDR3 sequence is 14 residues long. Germline trimming cut 3 bases from V and 7 bases from J; bases unmatched to any gene: 5.